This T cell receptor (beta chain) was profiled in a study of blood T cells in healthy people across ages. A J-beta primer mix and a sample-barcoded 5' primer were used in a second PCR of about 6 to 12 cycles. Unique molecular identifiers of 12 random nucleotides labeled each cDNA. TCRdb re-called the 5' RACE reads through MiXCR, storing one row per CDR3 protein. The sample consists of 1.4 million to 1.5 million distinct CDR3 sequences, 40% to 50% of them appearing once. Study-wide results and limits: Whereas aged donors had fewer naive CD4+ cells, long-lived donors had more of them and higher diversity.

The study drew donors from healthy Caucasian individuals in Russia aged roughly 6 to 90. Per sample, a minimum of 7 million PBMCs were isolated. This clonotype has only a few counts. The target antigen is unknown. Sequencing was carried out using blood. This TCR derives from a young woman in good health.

The CDR3 DNA is TGTGCCAGCAGCCACGGGACAGGGGACAATCAGCCCCAGCATTTT. Its translation is CASSHGTGDNQPQHF. The chain recombines TRBV12-3 or TRBV12-4 with TRBJ1-5, with 10 bases aligning to TRBD1. The CDR3 is 15 amino acids. With 6 bases clipped from V and 3 bases from J, the junction kept 5 bases outside the gene matches.